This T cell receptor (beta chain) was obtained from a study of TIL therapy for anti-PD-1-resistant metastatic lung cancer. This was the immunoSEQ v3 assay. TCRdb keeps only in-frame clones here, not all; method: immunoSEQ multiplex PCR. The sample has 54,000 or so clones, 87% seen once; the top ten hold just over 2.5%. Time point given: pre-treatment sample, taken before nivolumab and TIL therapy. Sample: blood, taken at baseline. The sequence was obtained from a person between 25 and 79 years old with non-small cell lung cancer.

CDR3 sequence: CASSLWENTEAFF. As DNA, the CDR3 is TGTGCCAGCAGCTTATGGGAGAACACTGAAGCTTTCTTT. This chain connects TRBV7-3 to TRBJ1-1; D is ambiguous. Germline CDR1 SGHTA, CDR2 FQGTGA. The CDR3 runs to 13 residues. V was pared by 2 bases and J by 1 base, with 5 bases between.